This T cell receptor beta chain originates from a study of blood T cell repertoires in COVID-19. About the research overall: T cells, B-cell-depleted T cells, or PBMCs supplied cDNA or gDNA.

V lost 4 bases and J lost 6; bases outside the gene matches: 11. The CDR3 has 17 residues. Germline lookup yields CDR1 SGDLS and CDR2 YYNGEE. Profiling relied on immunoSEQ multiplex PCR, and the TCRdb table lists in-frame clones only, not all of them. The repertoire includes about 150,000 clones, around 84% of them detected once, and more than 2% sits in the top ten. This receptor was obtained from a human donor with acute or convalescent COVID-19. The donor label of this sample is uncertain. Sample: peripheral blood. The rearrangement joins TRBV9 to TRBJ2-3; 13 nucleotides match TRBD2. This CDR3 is CASSRPSGLAGVDTQYF. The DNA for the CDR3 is TGTGCCAGCAGCAGACCCTCCGGACTAGCGGGGGTTGATACGCAGTATTTT.